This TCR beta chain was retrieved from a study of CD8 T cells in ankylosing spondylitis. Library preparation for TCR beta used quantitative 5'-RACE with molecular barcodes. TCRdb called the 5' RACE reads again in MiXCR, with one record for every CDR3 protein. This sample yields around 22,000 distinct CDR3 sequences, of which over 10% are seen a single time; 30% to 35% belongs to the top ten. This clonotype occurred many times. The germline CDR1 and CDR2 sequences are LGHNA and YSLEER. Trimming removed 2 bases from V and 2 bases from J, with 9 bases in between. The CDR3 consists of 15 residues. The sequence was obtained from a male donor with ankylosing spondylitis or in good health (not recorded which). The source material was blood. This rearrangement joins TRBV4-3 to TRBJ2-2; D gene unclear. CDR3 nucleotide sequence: TGCGCCAGCAGCCAATGGGTTCGCAACACCGGGGAGCTGTTTTTT. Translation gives CASSQWVRNTGELFF.